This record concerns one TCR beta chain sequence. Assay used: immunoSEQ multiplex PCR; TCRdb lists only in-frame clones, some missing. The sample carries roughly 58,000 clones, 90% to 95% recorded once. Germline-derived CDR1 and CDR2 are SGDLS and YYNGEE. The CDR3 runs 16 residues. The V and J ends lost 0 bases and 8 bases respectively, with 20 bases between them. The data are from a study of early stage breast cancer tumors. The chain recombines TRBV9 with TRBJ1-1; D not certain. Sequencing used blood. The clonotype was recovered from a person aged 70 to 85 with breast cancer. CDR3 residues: CASSVAKDFSTLEAFF. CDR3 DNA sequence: TGTGCCAGCAGCGTAGCAAAGGACTTCTCTACTCTGGAAGCTTTCTTT.